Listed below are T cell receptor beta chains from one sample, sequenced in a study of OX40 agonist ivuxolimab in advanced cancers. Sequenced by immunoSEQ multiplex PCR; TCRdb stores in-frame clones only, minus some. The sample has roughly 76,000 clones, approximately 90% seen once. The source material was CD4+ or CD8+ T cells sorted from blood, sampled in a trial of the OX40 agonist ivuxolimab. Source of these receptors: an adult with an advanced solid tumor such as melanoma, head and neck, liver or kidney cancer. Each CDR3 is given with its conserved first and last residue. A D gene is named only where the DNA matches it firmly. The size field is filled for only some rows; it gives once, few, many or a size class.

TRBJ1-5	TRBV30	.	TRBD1	TGTGCCTGGAGAGCCGGGACAGGGGGCACTCAGCCCCAGCATTTT	CAWRAGTGGTQPQHF
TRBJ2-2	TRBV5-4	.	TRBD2	TGTGCCAGCAGCCCCACTAGCGGGAGCGCCGGGGAGCTGTTTTTT	CASSPTSGSAGELFF
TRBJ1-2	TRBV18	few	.	TGTGCCAGCTCACCCAAAGGACTTAACTATGGCTACACCTTC	CASSPKGLNYGYTF
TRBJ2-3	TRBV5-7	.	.	TGTGCCAGCAGTAGAAGCCGCACGCAGTATTTT	CASSRSRTQYF
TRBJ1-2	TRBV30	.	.	TGTGCCTATTCTTCGGGGGGGCAGTACTATGGCTACACCTTC	CAYSSGGQYYGYTF
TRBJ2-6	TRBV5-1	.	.	TGCGCCACCAGAGACAGCTCTGGGGCCAACGTCCTGACTTTC	CATRDSSGANVLTF
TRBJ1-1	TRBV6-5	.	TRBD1	TGTGCCAGCAGTTACCGGGGACAGGCTGATGAAGCTTTCTTT	CASSYRGQADEAFF
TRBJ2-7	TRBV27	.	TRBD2	TGTGCCAGCAGTTTCTTAGCGGGAGGCCCTATTTCCTACGAGCAGTACTTC	CASSFLAGGPISYEQYF
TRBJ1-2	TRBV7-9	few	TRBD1	TGTGCCAGCAGCCGAGGACAGGGGTCCTCTGGCTACACCTTC	CASSRGQGSSGYTF
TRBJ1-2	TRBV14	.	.	TGTGCCAGCAGCCAAGACAACTATGGCTACACCTTC	CASSQDNYGYTF
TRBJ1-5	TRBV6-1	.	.	TGTGCCAGCAGTTTGGGGTTCGGCAATCAGCCCCAGCATTTT	CASSLGFGNQPQHF
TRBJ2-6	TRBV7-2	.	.	TGTGCCAGCAGCTTAGGCCCGGTGGGCTCTGGGGCCAACGTCCTGACTTTC	CASSLGPVGSGANVLTF
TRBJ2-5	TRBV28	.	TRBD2	TGTGCCAGCAGTTTGACTAGCGGGACCCAGTACTTC	CASSLTSGTQYF
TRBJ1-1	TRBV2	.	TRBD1	TGTGCCAGCAGGGTAGACAGGGACACTGAAGCTTTCTTT	CASRVDRDTEAFF
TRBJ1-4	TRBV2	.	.	TGTGCCAGCAGGTCCCGGGCCAATAATGAAAAACTGTTTTTT	CASRSRANNEKLFF
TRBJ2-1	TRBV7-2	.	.	TGTGCCAGCAGCTTTTTTGTGGGATCCTACAATGAGCAGTTCTTC	CASSFFVGSYNEQFF
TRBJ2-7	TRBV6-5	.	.	TGTGCCAGCAGACAGAACTACGAGCAGTACTTC	CASRQNYEQYF
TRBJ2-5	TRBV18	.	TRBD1	TGTGCCAGCTCACCACCGGGACAGGGAGGAGAGACCCAGTACTTC	CASSPPGQGGETQYF
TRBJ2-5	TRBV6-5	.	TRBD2	TGTGCCAGCAGTCGGACTAGCGGGGTCCAAGAGACCCAGTACTTC	CASSRTSGVQETQYF
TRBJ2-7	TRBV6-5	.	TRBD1	TGTGCCAGTAACAGGGGACCCTACGAGCAGTACTTC	CASNRGPYEQYF
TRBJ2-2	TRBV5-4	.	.	TGTGCCAGCAGCTCCACCAAGAGGGGCGCCACCGGGGAGCTGTTTTTT	CASSSTKRGATGELFF
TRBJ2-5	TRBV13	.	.	TGTGCCAGCAGCCGGGAACAAGAGACCCAGTACTTC	CASSREQETQYF
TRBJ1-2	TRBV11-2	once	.	TGTGCCAGCAGCCTGGAAGGGGGAGTTAACTATGGCTACACCTTC	CASSLEGGVNYGYTF
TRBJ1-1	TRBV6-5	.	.	TGTGCCAGCAGTTTCGGGAGGGGAGCTGAAGCTTTCTTT	CASSFGRGAEAFF
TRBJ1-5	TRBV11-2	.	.	TGTGCCAGCAGCATAACAGGAGGGAATCAGCCCCAGCATTTT	CASSITGGNQPQHF
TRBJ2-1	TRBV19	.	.	TGTGCCAGTAGTACCCAGCGGCTCAATGAGCAGTTCTTC	CASSTQRLNEQFF
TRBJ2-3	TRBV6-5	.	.	TGTGCCAGCAGTTACTCGAGCCTTGGGGCAGATACGCAGTATTTT	CASSYSSLGADTQYF
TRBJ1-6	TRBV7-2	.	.	TGTGCCAGCAGCTTACTCCTTTCACCCCTCCACTTT	CASSLLLSPLHF
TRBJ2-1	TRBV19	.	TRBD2	TGTGCCAGTAGTATCAAGTTGCTAGCGGCCTACAATGAGCAGTTCTTC	CASSIKLLAAYNEQFF
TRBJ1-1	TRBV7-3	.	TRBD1	TGTGCCAGCAGCCCGCGACAGGGGGCTAGGACTGAAGCTTTCTTT	CASSPRQGARTEAFF
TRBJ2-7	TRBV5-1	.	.	TGCGCCAGCGGTCCCCGGGGGACGACGATTAGCTCCTACGAGCAGTACTTC	CASGPRGTTISSYEQYF
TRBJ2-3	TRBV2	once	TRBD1	TGTGCCAGCAGCTTTCGTCCGACAGGGGGCCAGACAGATACGCAGTATTTT	CASSFRPTGGQTDTQYF
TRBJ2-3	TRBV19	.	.	TGTGCCAGTAAAAGGGGGGAAAGGGGCACAGATACGCAGTATTTT	CASKRGERGTDTQYF
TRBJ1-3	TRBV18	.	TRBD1	TGTGCCAGCTCACCCGGGACAGCGCTAAGGGGAAACACCATATATTTT	CASSPGTALRGNTIYF
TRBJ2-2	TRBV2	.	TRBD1	TGTGCCAGCAGATACAGGGGACGGGACACCGGGGAGCTGTTTTTT	CASRYRGRDTGELFF
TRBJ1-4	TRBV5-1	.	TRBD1	TGCGCCAGCAGCTTGGCTCCAGGGGGCGCTGGGGAAAAACTGTTTTTT	CASSLAPGGAGEKLFF
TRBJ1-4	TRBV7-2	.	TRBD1	TGTGCCAGCAGCTTAGCGCCCCCCGGGACAGGATCGAATGAAAAACTGTTTTTT	CASSLAPPGTGSNEKLFF
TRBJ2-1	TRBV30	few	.	TGTGCCTGGAGGGGGATGGGGTCCTACAATGAGCAGTTCTTC	CAWRGMGSYNEQFF
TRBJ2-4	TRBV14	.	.	TGTGCCAGCAGCCAAGTGAGGAACATTCAGTACTTC	CASSQVRNIQYF
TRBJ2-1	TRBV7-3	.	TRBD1	TGTGCCAGCAGCTTGACAGGGGGCTGGAGGAATGAGCAGTTCTTC	CASSLTGGWRNEQFF
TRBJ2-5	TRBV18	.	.	TGTGCCAGCTCACCACCGTCAGGGCTCCAAGAGACCCAGTACTTC	CASSPPSGLQETQYF
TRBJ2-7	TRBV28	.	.	TGTGCCAGCAGTTCCGGGACGGAAGAGCAGTACTTC	CASSSGTEEQYF
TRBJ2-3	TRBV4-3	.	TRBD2	TGCGCCAGCAGCCTTACTAGCGGGGGGGCGGCAGATACGCAGTATTTT	CASSLTSGGAADTQYF
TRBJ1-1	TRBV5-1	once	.	TGCGCCAGCAGCCCACAGGGTAGAAACACTGAAGCTTTCTTT	CASSPQGRNTEAFF